This T cell receptor (beta chain) emerged from a study of metastatic and nonmetastatic thyroid tumors. None of the patients had undergone any treatment ahead of thyroid surgery. J gave up 7 bases and V 0 bases, and 4 bases lay outside the gene matches. CDR3 size: 15 residues. Germline CDR1 SGHVS, CDR2 FQNEAQ. Original methodology: Built for papillary thyroid cancer, a distant-metastasis classifier drew on CDR3 differences across clinicopathological groups. TCRdb re-called the PCR reads with MiXCR. For this entry, the V and J calls and clone size follow TCRdb and not the study's own pipeline. Of about 40,000 clones detected, about an eighth appear once; the ten largest clones hold roughly 25%.

This chain joins TRBV7-8 and TRBJ2-1; 9 bases line up with TRBD2. This clonotype was obtained from a female donor with papillary thyroid cancer or a benign thyroid nodule (not recorded which). Some clones in this sample may be carry-over from other donors' samples. Sequencing was carried out using blood. CDR3 sequence: CASSLAWREGNEQFF. The DNA of the CDR3 is TGTGCCAGCAGCTTAGCCTGGCGGGAGGGGAATGAGCAGTTCTTC.